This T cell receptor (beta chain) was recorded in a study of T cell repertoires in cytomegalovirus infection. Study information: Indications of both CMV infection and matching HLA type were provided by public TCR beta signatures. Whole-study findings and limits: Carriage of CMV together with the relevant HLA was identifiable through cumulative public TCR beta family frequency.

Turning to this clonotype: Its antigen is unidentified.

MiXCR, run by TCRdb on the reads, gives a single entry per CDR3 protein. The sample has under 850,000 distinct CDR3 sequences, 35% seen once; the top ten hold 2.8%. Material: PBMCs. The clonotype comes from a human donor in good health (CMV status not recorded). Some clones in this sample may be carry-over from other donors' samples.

The CDR3 nucleotides are TGTGCCAGCAGGCCCGGGACATTCTCCTACGAGCAGTACTTC. Translating it yields CASRPGTFSYEQYF. J is TRBJ2-7 and V is TRBV6-5; TRBD1 might be the D (6 bases). The V end was cut by 6 bases, the J end by 0 bases, with 12 bases between. The germline gives CDR1 MNHEY, CDR2 SVGAGI. CDR3 length: 14 residues.